This T cell receptor beta chain is drawn from a study of identical twins. Broader study findings: Low generation-probability sequences were in excess among twin-shared out-of-frame alpha sequences.

Among all donors, each was a healthy Caucasian. TCRdb reprocessed the 5' RACE reads via MiXCR and lists one record per CDR3 protein. Here the sample spans a few hundred thousand distinct CDR3 sequences, around 8% being singletons. This clonotype was seen many times. What it recognizes is unknown. V was pared by 5 bases and J by 9 bases, with 11 bases between. CDR1 SEHNR and CDR2 FQNEAQ come from the germline V gene (reference sequence). The CDR3 is 12 residues long. The same data also contributed to another study, on yellow fever vaccine responses in identical twins.

This chain connects TRBV7-9 to TRBJ2-1; no definite D call. The receptor was derived from a woman younger than 30 in good health. The sample comprised CD8+ T cells sorted from blood. The CDR3 protein is CASSLKWGEQFF. As DNA, the CDR3 is TGTGCCAGCAGCCTAAAGTGGGGTGAGCAGTTCTTC.